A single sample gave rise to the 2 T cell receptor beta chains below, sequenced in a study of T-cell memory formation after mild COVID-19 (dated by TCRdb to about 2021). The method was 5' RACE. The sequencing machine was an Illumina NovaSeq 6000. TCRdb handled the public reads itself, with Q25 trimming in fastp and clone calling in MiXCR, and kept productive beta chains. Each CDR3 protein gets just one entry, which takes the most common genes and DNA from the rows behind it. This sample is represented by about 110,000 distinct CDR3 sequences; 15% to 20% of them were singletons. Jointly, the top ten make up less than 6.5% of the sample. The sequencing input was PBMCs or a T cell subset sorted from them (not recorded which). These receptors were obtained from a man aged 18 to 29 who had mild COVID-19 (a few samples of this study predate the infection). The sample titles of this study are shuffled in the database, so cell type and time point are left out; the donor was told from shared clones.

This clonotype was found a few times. The CDR3 sequence: CASQGQGESPLHF. As DNA, the CDR3 is TGTGCCAGCCAGGGACAGGGGGAATCACCCCTCCACTTT. The chain recombines TRBV3-1 with TRBJ1-6, with TRBD1 matching over 11 bases. J was trimmed by 10 bases and V by 8 bases; bases with no gene match: 4. The CDR3 spans 13 residues. Germline-derived CDR1 and CDR2 are LGHDT and YNNKEL (reference sequence).

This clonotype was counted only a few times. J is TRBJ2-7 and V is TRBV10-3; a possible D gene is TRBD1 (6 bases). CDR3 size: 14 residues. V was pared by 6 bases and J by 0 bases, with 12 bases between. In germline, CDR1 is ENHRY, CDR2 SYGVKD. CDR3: CAISPGHGSYEQYV. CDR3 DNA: TGTGCCATCAGCCCGGGACATGGCTCCTACGAGCAGTACGTC.